In this sample, the clone carrying this T cell receptor (beta chain) turned up a few times. The V gene's germline CDR1 is LNHDA and CDR2 SQIVND (reference sequence). The CDR3 length is 14 residues. V shed 6 bases, J shed 4 bases, and the junction held 7 bases outside the gene matches. The entry originates in a study of tumour-infiltrating T cells in Burkitt lymphoma. Profiled with immunoSEQ multiplex PCR; TCRdb holds only in-frame clones, not every one. The data hold around 46,000 clones, with roughly 31% observed a single time. This TCR was recovered from a human donor with Burkitt lymphoma. Sequenced material: tumor tissue. V is TRBV19 and J is TRBJ1-1; 8 bases match TRBD1. The CDR3: CASSDGQGGTEAFF. CDR3 DNA sequence: TGTGCCAGTAGCGATGGACAGGGTGGCACTGAAGCTTTCTTT. The full variable domain, its missing parts supplied by reference TRBV19 and TRBJ1-1, is DGGITQSPKYLFRKEGQNVTLSCEQNLNHDAMYWYRQDPGQGLRLIYYSQIVNDFQKGDIAEGYSVSREKKESFPLTVTSAQKNPTAFYLCASSDGQGGTEAFFGQGTRLTVV.